This T cell receptor (beta chain) was identified during a study of blood T cell repertoires in COVID-19. The ends were cut back, 3 bases at V and 8 bases at J, with 17 bases in the middle. From germline, CDR1 is MDHEN and CDR2 SYDVKM. This CDR3 region has 15 residues. Clones were read by immunoSEQ multiplex PCR, and TCRdb kept only the in-frame ones, dropping some. Among about 290,000 clones listed, over 85% were seen once. This receptor was obtained from a woman in her 30s with COVID-19, enrolled during active disease. The sample was peripheral blood. The gene calls are TRBV28 and TRBJ1-3; D unresolved. The chain's CDR3 is CASSFPLDGRDTIYF. The CDR3 nucleotides read TGTGCCAGCAGTTTCCCGCTTGACGGGCGGGACACCATATATTTT.